The T cell receptor (beta chain) under discussion was sequenced for a study of cytomegalovirus exposure and HLA in healthy donors. General study results and limits: A later analysis linked a missense variant in DCLRE1C to the trimming of TCR beta V and J genes. Accurate prediction of most subjects' HLA-A and HLA-B alleles from TCR beta sequences was reported.

At collection, donors were nominally healthy, but unrecorded immune exposures were probable. There are 12 residues in the CDR3. Germline values: CDR1 SGHAT, CDR2 FQNNGV. The V gene end was trimmed by 5 bases and the J gene end by 11 bases; junction bases not matched to a gene: 3. This clone was detected only a few times. Its antigen is unknown. PCR amplification relied on 60 Vbeta primers (plus 13 Jbeta primers). The authors' processing: Unique TCR beta chains totaled around 86 million in a later count, with 8.5 million to 12 million of them shared. TCRdb's table, derived via immunoSEQ multiplex PCR, lists solely in-frame clones and lacks some. That table is the source of V, J and clone size, and D and trimming were worked out from the DNA. The data contain about 110,000 clones, 73% of them singletons.

Specimen: PBMCs. This TCR was recovered from a young man in good health and CMV-seronegative. The chain is built from TRBV11-2 and TRBJ1-6; 7 nucleotides match TRBD1. CDR3 DNA: TGTGCCAGCAGCCGGGACAGTACACCCCTCCACTTT. It encodes CASSRDSTPLHF. Full variable domain (outside the CDR3, taken from reference TRBV11-2 and TRBJ1-6): EAGVAQSPRYKIIEKRQSVAFWCNPISGHATLYWYQQILGQGPKLLIQFQNNGVVDDSQLPKDRFSAERLKGVDSTLKIQPAKLEDSAVYLCASSRDSTPLHFGNGTRLTVT.